The 18 T cell receptor beta chains presented below share a single source sample, sequenced in a study of T cell responses to AZD1222 COVID-19 vaccine. Method: immunoSEQ multiplex PCR; TCRdb's copy keeps in-frame clones and lacks some. The data contain about 160,000 clones, 88% of them singletons. The sample consisted of peripheral blood, taken on day 0 of AZD1222 vaccination. Receptors were obtained from an adult in good health.

The CDR3: CASSLEAGTRNEQFF. CDR3 DNA: TGCGCCAGCAGCTTGGAGGCAGGGACTCGCAATGAGCAGTTCTTC. The V and J genes are TRBV5-1 and TRBJ2-1; TRBD2 is a possible D gene (6 bases). Trimming pared 0 bases from V and 6 bases from J, leaving 13 bases between. This CDR3 spans 15 amino acids. Germline CDR1 SGHRS, CDR2 YFSETQ. The full variable domain, with the rest looked up from reference TRBV5-1 and TRBJ2-1, is KAGVTQTPRYLIKTRGQQVTLSCSPISGHRSVSWYQQTPGQGLQFLFEYFSETQRNKGNFPGRFSGRQFSNSRSEMNVSTLELGDSALYLCASSLEAGTRNEQFFGPGTRLTVL.

The J gene is TRBJ2-3, the V gene TRBV5-4; D possibly corresponds to TRBD2 (5 bases). V lost 0 bases to trimming and J lost 5 bases, with 19 bases between them. The germline CDR1 and CDR2 sequences are SGHNT and YYREEE (reference sequence). The CDR3 sequence is 17 residues long. In DNA, the CDR3 is TGTGCCAGCAGCTTGGCCGGCTGGCAGACTACCCGAGATACGCAGTATTTT. Translation gives CASSLAGWQTTRDTQYF.

The rearrangement links TRBV24-1 to TRBJ1-4, with D unresolved. This CDR3 contains 13 residues. The V end was cut by 3 bases, the J end by 3 bases, with 4 bases between. CDR1 and CDR2 (germline): KGHDR, SFDVKD. The CDR3 nucleotides are TGTGCCACCAGTGATGGACCTAATGAAAAACTGTTTTTT. This sequence encodes CATSDGPNEKLFF.

The chain joins TRBV5-6 to TRBJ2-7; TRBD2 matches 7 bases. There are 15 residues in the CDR3. The V gene's germline CDR1 is SGHDT and CDR2 YYEEEE. V was pared by 3 bases and J by 5 bases, with 11 bases of the junction left unmatched. The CDR3 region is CASSSGDSGPNEQYF. DNA of the CDR3: TGTGCCAGCAGCTCGGGGGATAGCGGGCCTAACGAGCAGTACTTC.

This chain links TRBV5-1 with TRBJ2-7; D remains ambiguous. The germline V and J ends were trimmed by 0 bases and 4 bases, with 14 bases remaining between them. Germline V gives CDR1 SGHRS, CDR2 YFSETQ. This CDR3 has 15 amino acids. The DNA for the CDR3 is TGCGCCAGCAGCTTGGACGGAACACCGCCTTACGAGCAGTACTTC. Amino acid sequence: CASSLDGTPPYEQYF.

The sample holds a few counts of this clone. The V and J genes are TRBV7-2 and TRBJ1-5; D might be TRBD1 (5 bases). The germline V gene encodes CDR1 SGHTA and CDR2 FQGNSA. V was clipped by 4 bases and J by 8 bases, with 12 bases between them. The CDR3 length is 13 residues. CDR3 amino acids: CASSWDGGEPQHF. The DNA of the CDR3 is TGTGCCAGCAGCTGGGACGGGGGGGAGCCCCAGCATTTT.

This chain joins TRBV2 and TRBJ1-1, with D hard to call. V lost 4 bases to trimming and J lost 0 bases, with 9 bases between them. Germline CDR1 reads SNHLY; CDR2 reads FYNNEI. The CDR3 length is 14 residues. The CDR3 protein is CASSVPRVNTEAFF. The CDR3, as DNA: TGTGCCAGCAGTGTCCCCCGAGTGAACACTGAAGCTTTCTTT.

V is TRBV5-6 and J is TRBJ2-2, with 10 bases fitting TRBD1. Germline CDR1 reads SGHDT; CDR2 reads YYEEEE. CDR3 length: 16 residues. V gave up 0 bases and J gave up 7 bases; unmatched junction bases: 6. This chain's CDR3 is CASSLVGQGSFGELFF. The CDR3 DNA is TGTGCCAGCAGCTTGGTGGGACAGGGGTCATTCGGGGAGCTGTTTTTT.

This sequence joins TRBV5-6 and TRBJ2-2; TRBD2 might be the D (6 bases). Trimming left V 4 bases short and J 2 bases short, with 15 bases between. The germline V gene encodes CDR1 SGHDT and CDR2 YYEEEE. The CDR3 runs 16 residues. The CDR3 DNA sequence: TGTGCCAGCAGCCCACGGGACTGGGGAAACACCGGGGAGCTGTTTTTT. It encodes CASSPRDWGNTGELFF.

The chain is built from TRBV18 and TRBJ2-3; no clear D. The length of the CDR3 is 15 residues. The germline gives CDR1 KGHSH, CDR2 LQKENI. V was pared by 3 bases and J by 3 bases, with 13 bases between. The CDR3 protein is CASSPDQRVTDTQYF. CDR3 DNA: TGTGCCAGCTCACCTGATCAGAGAGTTACAGATACGCAGTATTTT.

The chain couples TRBV19 to TRBJ1-5; TRBD1 matches at 7 bases. The CDR3 covers 14 residues. V was clipped by 8 bases and J by 6 bases; unmatched bases: 10. Looked up from germline, CDR1 is LNHDA and CDR2 is SQIVND (reference sequence). Here the CDR3 reads CASAPGGGAQPQHF. In DNA, the CDR3 is TGTGCCAGTGCCCCAGGGGGGGGAGCTCAGCCCCAGCATTTT.

The V call is TRBV9, the J call TRBJ1-5; D gene uncertain. Germline CDR1 SGDLS, CDR2 YYNGEE. V was cut by 10 bases and J by 4 bases, with 15 bases left in between. The CDR3 runs to 13 residues. The CDR3 reads CASYGHLNQPQHF. The CDR3 nucleotides are TGTGCCTCATACGGGCATCTTAATCAGCCCCAGCATTTT.

The gene calls are TRBV5-4 and TRBJ1-4; D may be TRBD1 (5 bases). V dropped 4 bases and J dropped 4 bases, with 11 bases sitting between them. Germline lookup yields CDR1 SGHNT and CDR2 YYREEE (reference sequence). This CDR3 spans 14 amino acids. The CDR3: CASSPGLSNEKLFF. The CDR3 DNA is TGTGCCAGCAGCCCGGGACTCAGTAATGAAAAACTGTTTTTT.

This chain uses TRBV5-1 with TRBJ1-4; 8 nucleotides align to TRBD1. The junction had 6 bases not matched to a gene; V was cut back by 3 bases and J by 8 bases. Germline CDR1 is SGHRS and CDR2 is YFSETQ. The CDR3 loop spans 14 amino acids. This CDR3 is CASSSGQGWEKLFF. The CDR3 coding sequence is TGCGCCAGCAGCTCCGGACAGGGATGGGAAAAACTGTTTTTT.

This clone was recorded only once. The V call is TRBV6-5, the J call TRBJ2-3, with D uncertain. Trimming cost V 0 bases and J 1 base, with 8 bases left between them. The V gene's germline CDR1 is MNHEY and CDR2 SVGAGI. The CDR3 length is 15 residues. Here the CDR3 DNA reads TGTGCCAGCAGTTACTCGTCAGAGCGCACAGATACGCAGTATTTT. It specifies CASSYSSERTDTQYF.

The chain joins TRBV7-7 to TRBJ2-2, with TRBD2 matching 12 bases. Losses at the gene ends were 5 bases for V and 1 base for J; bases not matched to a gene: 5. The CDR3 sequence is 17 residues long. In germline, CDR1 is SSHAT, CDR2 FNYEAQ (reference sequence). DNA for the CDR3: TGTGCCAGCAGCCTCCGGACTAGCGGGATGAACACCGGGGAGCTGTTTTTT. Its protein product is CASSLRTSGMNTGELFF.

This sequence joins TRBV27 and TRBJ1-1; TRBD1 agrees at 7 bases. Germline CDR1 and CDR2: MNHEY and SMNVEV (reference sequence). This CDR3 contains 18 residues. The V gene end was trimmed by 3 bases and the J gene end by 1 base; junction bases not matched to a gene: 14. The CDR3 loop reads CASSFSPYTGQPNTEAFF. In DNA form, the CDR3 reads TGTGCCAGCAGTTTCTCCCCCTACACGGGACAGCCGAACACTGAAGCTTTCTTT.

A single count supports this clone. The chain has TRBV27 and TRBJ1-5; TRBD1 matches at 7 bases. This CDR3 comprises 14 residues. V shed 5 bases, J shed 6 bases, and the junction held 7 bases outside the gene matches. Germline V lookup: CDR1 MNHEY, CDR2 SMNVEV (reference sequence). CDR3 sequence (DNA): TGTGCCAGCAGTGTTAGACAGGGTGGTCAGCCCCAGCATTTT. It codes for CASSVRQGGQPQHF.